This TCR beta chain was recovered during a study of a mutant IDH1 vaccine in newly diagnosed glioma. At the level of the study: Vaccines began 4-6 weeks after radiotherapy alone, or with temozolomide cycles. Mean patient age was around 40 years; around 60% were male and roughly 38% female. Previous care, which was radiotherapy, temozolomide, or both, most often involved both.

The repertoire was sequenced with immunoSEQ multiplex PCR; TCRdb's copy has only in-frame clones and lacks some. The table includes around 60,000 clones, 89% detected once. V lost 4 bases and J 3 bases, leaving 12 bases between the germline ends. The CDR3 is 14 amino acids. CDR1 and CDR2 (germline): SGHNT, YYREEE (reference sequence). With respect to this clone: Its matching antigen is unknown.

Time point defined: week 11, during vaccination. In every dose of vaccine, 300 ug of mutant IDH1 20-mer peptide was given alongside topical imiquimod. The chain combines TRBV5-4 with TRBJ2-3; D call uncertain. The source is a man aged 40-50 years with glioma. This sample comprised PBMCs, obtained from a glioma patient whose treatment included an IDH1 peptide vaccine. The CDR3: CASSLEAGTDTQYF. The CDR3 DNA reads as TGTGCCAGCAGCCTCGAGGCCGGGACAGATACGCAGTATTTT.